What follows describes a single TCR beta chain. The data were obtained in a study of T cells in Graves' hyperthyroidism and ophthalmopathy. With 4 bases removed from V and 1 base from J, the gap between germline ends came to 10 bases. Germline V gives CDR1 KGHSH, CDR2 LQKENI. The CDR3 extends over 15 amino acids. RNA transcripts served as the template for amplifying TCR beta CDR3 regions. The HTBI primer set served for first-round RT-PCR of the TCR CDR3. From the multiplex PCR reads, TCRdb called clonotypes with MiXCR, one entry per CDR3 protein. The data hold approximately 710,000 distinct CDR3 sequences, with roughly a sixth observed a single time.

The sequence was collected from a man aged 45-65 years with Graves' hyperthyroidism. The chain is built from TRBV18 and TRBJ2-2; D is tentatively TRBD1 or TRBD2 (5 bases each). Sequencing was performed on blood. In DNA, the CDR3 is TGTGCCAGCTCACAGGGGAGACAGAACACCGGGGAGCTGTTTTTT. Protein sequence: CASSQGRQNTGELFF. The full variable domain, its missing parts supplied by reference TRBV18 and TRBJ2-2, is NAGVMQNPRHLVRRRGQEARLRCSPMKGHSHVYWYRQLPEEGLKFMVYLQKENIIDESGMPKERFSAEFPKEGPSILRIQQVVRGDSAAYFCASSQGRQNTGELFFGEGSRLTVL.